The sequence of this T cell receptor beta chain was determined in a study of T cell responses to AZD1222 COVID-19 vaccine. Findings of the study overall: Vaccine-associated CD4 TCRs ranged over spike, dominating at 160-218 and 743-854. Targets within unmutated variant regions were reportedly found for nearly half of spike-specific TCRs. The sample set comprised mostly white British donors with more females, and clonal diversity was possibly underestimated. Spike-specific TCRs gained breadth and depth after people received two AZD1222 doses.

A remark on this clone: The target antigen is unknown.

Profiled with immunoSEQ multiplex PCR; TCRdb holds only in-frame clones, not every one. Of roughly 120,000 clones listed, roughly 88% are singletons. This CDR3 is 13 amino acids long. Trimming took off 2 bases at V and 5 bases at J, with 8 bases between the two ends. From germline, CDR1 is SGHNT and CDR2 YYREEE (reference sequence). The material sequenced was peripheral blood, taken on day 0 of AZD1222 vaccination. V usage is TRBV5-4 and J usage is TRBJ2-1; maybe TRBD2 (5 bases). The sequence came from an adult in good health. CDR3 bases: TGTGCCAGCAGCTTCACTAGGAACAATGAGCAGTTCTTC. Protein: CASSFTRNNEQFF.